These 13 T cell receptor beta chains share one sample of origin, sequenced in a study of cytomegalovirus exposure and HLA in healthy donors (dated by TCRdb to 2016 to 2017). The library was prepared using the immunoSEQ multiplex PCR assay. TCRdb holds this immuneACCESS table with in-frame rearrangements only. Some clones are missing; in checked studies, unresolved V genes explain under half, and the rest has no known cause. Present in this sample are about 120,000 clones, 89% of which were seen just once. The ten largest account for about 2% of the sample. The sample taken for sequencing was PBMCs. These receptors were taken from a woman between 18 and 29 years old in good health and CMV-seronegative.

The chain combines TRBV5-8 with TRBJ1-1; D possibly corresponds to TRBD1 (6 bases). Germline loops: CDR1 SGHTS, CDR2 YDEGEE. The CDR3 spans 13 residues. V lost 4 bases and J lost 0, with 7 bases in between. This CDR3 reads CASSQGMNTEAFF. The CDR3 DNA reads as TGTGCCAGCAGCCAGGGGATGAACACTGAAGCTTTCTTT.

J is TRBJ2-3 and V is TRBV15; 13 bases map to TRBD2. V shed 6 bases, J shed 5 bases, and the junction held 11 bases outside the gene matches. Germline loops: CDR1 LNHNV, CDR2 YYDKDF (reference sequence). CDR3 length equals 17 residues. The CDR3 DNA is TGTGCCACCAGTAGACTAGCGGGAGGCCCCCAGGGAGATACGCAGTATTTT. Residues: CATSRLAGGPQGDTQYF.

V and J are TRBV20-1 and TRBJ1-2; D not resolved. CDR1 and CDR2 from the germline V gene are DFQATT and SNEGSKA (reference sequence). The CDR3 is 11 residues long. Trimming took off 5 bases at V and 3 bases at J, with 7 bases between the two ends. The CDR3 DNA reads as TGCAGTGCTCCACTGCACTATGGCTACACCTTC. Translated: CSAPLHYGYTF.

V gene TRBV4-1 combines with J gene TRBJ2-1, with D possibly TRBD2 on 7 matching bases. This CDR3 spans 18 amino acids. The germline V and J ends were trimmed by 1 base and 0 bases, with 16 bases remaining between them. From germline, CDR1 is MGHRA and CDR2 YSYEKL. The DNA of the CDR3 is TGCGCCAGCAGCCAAGTTAAGGAGGGGGGGAGCTCCTACAATGAGCAGTTCTTC. Translation: CASSQVKEGGSSYNEQFF.

This chain joins TRBV28 and TRBJ2-7; TRBD1 matches at 7 bases. The V gene end was trimmed by 2 bases and the J gene end by 0 bases; junction bases not matched to a gene: 10. In germline, CDR1 is MDHEN, CDR2 SYDVKM. The CDR3 consists of 17 residues. CDR3 bases: TGTGCCAGCAGTTTACCCCAAGGACAGGAAGACTCCTACGAGCAGTACTTC. Amino acid sequence: CASSLPQGQEDSYEQYF.

The chain carries TRBV27 and TRBJ2-5; D possibly corresponds to TRBD1 (6 bases). V lost 5 bases, J lost 2 bases, and 18 bases lay in between. CDR3 length: 16 amino acids. Per the germline V gene, CDR1 is MNHEY and CDR2 is SMNVEV (reference sequence). This CDR3 is CASSVFGGLKQETQYF. CDR3 nucleotides: TGTGCCAGCAGTGTATTTGGGGGCCTGAAACAAGAGACCCAGTACTTC.

The V gene is TRBV6-4, the J gene TRBJ2-7; D may be TRBD1 (6 bases). The CDR3 has 14 residues. CDR1 is MRHNA and CDR2 is SNTAGT in the germline V gene. Trimming took 6 bases from V and 1 from J, leaving 13 bases between them. The CDR3 DNA reads as TGTGCCAGCAGCCCGGGACACGGATCCTACGAGCAGTACTTC. It encodes CASSPGHGSYEQYF.

The chain recombines TRBV4-2 with TRBJ2-2; D not certain. The CDR3 extends over 14 amino acids. Germline V gene sequence: CDR1 LGHNA, CDR2 YNFKEQ. Trimming left V 2 bases short and J 0 bases short, with 4 bases between. In DNA, the CDR3 is TGTGCCAGCAGCCAAACATCGAACACCGGGGAGCTGTTTTTT. Translated: CASSQTSNTGELFF.

This chain's CDR3 is CASSELAGASYNEQFF. Here the CDR3 DNA reads TGTGCCAGCAGTGAACTAGCGGGAGCCTCCTACAATGAGCAGTTCTTC. The chain carries TRBV6-4 and TRBJ2-1; 11 bases are shared with TRBD2. The germline gives CDR1 MRHNA, CDR2 SNTAGT. The CDR3 extends over 16 amino acids. J gave up 0 bases and V 3 bases, and 1 base lay outside the gene matches.

The V call is TRBV30, the J call TRBJ2-7; D is undetermined. The germline CDR1 and CDR2 sequences are GTSNPN and SVGIG (reference sequence). Trimming pared 3 bases from V and 4 bases from J, leaving 7 bases between. This CDR3 spans 11 amino acids. The CDR3 loop is CAWSSFYEQYF. CDR3 DNA sequence: TGTGCCTGGAGCTCCTTTTACGAGCAGTACTTC.

Only a few counts were recorded for this clone. The chain has TRBV6-5 and TRBJ2-7, with 13 bases identical to TRBD2. The CDR3 sequence is 14 residues long. After removal of 6 bases from V and 2 bases from J, the junction contained 1 base not matched to a gene. CDR1 is MNHEY and CDR2 is SVGAGI in the germline V gene. CDR3 loop: CASRTSGGTYEQYF. CDR3 in DNA: TGTGCCAGCAGGACTAGCGGGGGGACCTACGAGCAGTACTTC.

The J gene is TRBJ1-2, the V gene TRBV15, with a possible D match to TRBD1 (5 bases). The CDR3 covers 15 residues. Germline V gene sequence: CDR1 LNHNV, CDR2 YYDKDF (reference sequence). V was cut by 0 bases and J by 1 base, with 9 bases left in between. CDR3 coding DNA: TGTGCCACCAGCAGAGATCTCGACAGTAACTATGGCTACACCTTC. This encodes CATSRDLDSNYGYTF.

V gene TRBV6-6 combines with J gene TRBJ2-3; 10 bases are a match to TRBD2. Germline V gene data show CDR1 as MNHNY and CDR2 as SVGAGI (reference sequence). J was trimmed by 6 bases and V by 5 bases; bases with no gene match: 5. This CDR3 spans 14 amino acids. This CDR3 is CASSRTSGIDTQYF. CDR3 sequence (DNA): TGTGCCAGCAGTCGTACTAGCGGGATCGATACGCAGTATTTT.